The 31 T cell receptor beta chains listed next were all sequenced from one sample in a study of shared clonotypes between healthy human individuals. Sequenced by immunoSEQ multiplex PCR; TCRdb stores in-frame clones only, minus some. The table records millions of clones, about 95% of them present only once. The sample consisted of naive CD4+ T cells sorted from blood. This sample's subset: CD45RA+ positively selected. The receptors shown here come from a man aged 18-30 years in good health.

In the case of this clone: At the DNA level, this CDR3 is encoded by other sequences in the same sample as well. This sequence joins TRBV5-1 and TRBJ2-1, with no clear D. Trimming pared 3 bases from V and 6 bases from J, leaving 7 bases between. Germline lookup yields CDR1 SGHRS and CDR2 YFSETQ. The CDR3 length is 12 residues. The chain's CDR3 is CASSSPGNEQFF. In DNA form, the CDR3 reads TGCGCCAGCAGCTCGCCGGGCAATGAGCAGTTCTTC.

Here the CDR3 reads CATSIDRARETQYF. DNA for the CDR3: TGTGCCACCAGCATCGACAGGGCCCGGGAGACCCAGTACTTC. The gene calls are TRBV15 and TRBJ2-5; TRBD1 aligns across 7 bases. Per the germline V gene, CDR1 is LNHNV and CDR2 is YYDKDF (reference sequence). The V gene end was trimmed by 4 bases and the J gene end by 5 bases; junction bases not matched to a gene: 7. The CDR3 is made up of 14 amino acids.

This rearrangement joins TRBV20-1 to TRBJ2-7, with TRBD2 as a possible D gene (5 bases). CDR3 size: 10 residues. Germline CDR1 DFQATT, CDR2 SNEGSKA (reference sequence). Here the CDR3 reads CSPLRDEQYF. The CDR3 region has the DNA TGCAGCCCTCTGCGGGACGAGCAGTACTTC.

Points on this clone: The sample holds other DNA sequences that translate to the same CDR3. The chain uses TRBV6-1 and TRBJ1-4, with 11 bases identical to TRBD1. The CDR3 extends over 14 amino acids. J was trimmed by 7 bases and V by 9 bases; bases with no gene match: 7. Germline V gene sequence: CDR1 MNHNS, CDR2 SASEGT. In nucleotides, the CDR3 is TGTGCCAGTCGGCCCGGGACAGGGGGTGAAAAACTGTTTTTT. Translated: CASRPGTGGEKLFF.

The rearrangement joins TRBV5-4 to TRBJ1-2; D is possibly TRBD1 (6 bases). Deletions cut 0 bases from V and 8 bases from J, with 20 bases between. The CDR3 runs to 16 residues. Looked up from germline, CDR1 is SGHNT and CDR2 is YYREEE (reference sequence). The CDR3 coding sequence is TGTGCCAGCAGCTTGGAGGTCGGACAGCCGGGGTTAGGCTACACCTTC. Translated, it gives CASSLEVGQPGLGYTF.

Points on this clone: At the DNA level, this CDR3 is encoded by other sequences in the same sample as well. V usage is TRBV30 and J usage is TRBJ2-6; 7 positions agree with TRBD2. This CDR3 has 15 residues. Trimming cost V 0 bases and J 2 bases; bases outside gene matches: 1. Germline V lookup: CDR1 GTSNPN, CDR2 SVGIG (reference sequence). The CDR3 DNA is TGTGCCTGGAGTGTTCGGGGGGCTGGGGCCAACGTCCTGACTTTC. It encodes CAWSVRGAGANVLTF. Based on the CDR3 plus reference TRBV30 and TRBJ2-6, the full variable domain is SQTIHQWPATLVQPVGSPLSLECTVEGTSNPNLYWYRQAAGRGLQLLFYSVGIGQISSEVPQNLSASRPQDRQFILSSKKLLLSDSGFYLCAWSVRGAGANVLTFGAGSRLTVL.

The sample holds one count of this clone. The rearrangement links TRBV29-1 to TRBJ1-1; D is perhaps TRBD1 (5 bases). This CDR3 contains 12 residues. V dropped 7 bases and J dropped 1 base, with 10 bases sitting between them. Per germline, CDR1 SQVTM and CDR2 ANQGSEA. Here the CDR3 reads CSAKGQNTEAFF. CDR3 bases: TGCAGCGCAAAAGGACAGAACACTGAAGCTTTCTTT.

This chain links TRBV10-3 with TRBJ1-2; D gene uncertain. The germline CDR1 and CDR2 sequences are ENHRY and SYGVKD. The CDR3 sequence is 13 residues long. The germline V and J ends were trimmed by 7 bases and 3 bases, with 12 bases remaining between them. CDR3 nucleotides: TGTGCCATCAATCGAGATAATGACTATGGCTACACCTTC. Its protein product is CAINRDNDYGYTF.

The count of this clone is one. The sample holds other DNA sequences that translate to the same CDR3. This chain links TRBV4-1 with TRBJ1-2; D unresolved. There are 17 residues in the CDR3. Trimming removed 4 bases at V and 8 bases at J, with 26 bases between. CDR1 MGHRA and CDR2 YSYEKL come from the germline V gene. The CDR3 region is CASSLMEGASYSGGYTF. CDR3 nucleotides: TGCGCCAGCAGCCTTATGGAGGGAGCATCTTACTCTGGCGGCTACACCTTC.

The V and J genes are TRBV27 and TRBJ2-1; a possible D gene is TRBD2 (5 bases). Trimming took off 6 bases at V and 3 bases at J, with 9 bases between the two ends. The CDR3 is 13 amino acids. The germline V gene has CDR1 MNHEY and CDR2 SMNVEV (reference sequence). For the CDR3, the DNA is TGTGCCAGCAGGCGGGCAAACTACAATGAGCAGTTCTTC. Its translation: CASRRANYNEQFF.

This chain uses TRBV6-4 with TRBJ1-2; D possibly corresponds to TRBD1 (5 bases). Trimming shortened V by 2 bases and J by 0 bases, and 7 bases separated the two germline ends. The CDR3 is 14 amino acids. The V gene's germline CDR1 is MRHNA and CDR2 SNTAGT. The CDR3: CASSDRDSNYGYTF. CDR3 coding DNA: TGTGCCAGCAGTGACAGGGACTCTAACTATGGCTACACCTTC.

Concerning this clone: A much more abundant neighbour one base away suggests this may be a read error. CDR3 residues: CASRAGKNTGELFF. In nucleotides, the CDR3 is TGTGCCAGCAGGGCGGGAAAGAACACCGGGGAGCTGTTTTTT. This chain links TRBV7-9 with TRBJ2-2; maybe TRBD2 (6 bases). Trimming left V 6 bases short and J 1 base short, with 9 bases between. This CDR3 spans 14 amino acids. Per germline, CDR1 SEHNR and CDR2 FQNEAQ (reference sequence).

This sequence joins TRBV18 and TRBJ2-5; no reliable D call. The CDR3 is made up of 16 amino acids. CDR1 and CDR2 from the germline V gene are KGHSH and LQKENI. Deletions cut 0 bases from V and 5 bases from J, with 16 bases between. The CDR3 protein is CASSPPSVPRWETQYF. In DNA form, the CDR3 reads TGTGCCAGCTCACCACCGTCAGTCCCGAGGTGGGAGACCCAGTACTTC.

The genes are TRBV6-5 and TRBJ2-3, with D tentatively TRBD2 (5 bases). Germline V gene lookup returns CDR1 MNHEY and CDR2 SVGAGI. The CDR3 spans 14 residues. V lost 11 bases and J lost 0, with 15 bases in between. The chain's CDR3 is CAGPAVSSTDTQYF. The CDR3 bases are TGTGCCGGCCCAGCGGTATCCAGCACAGATACGCAGTATTTT.

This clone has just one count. CDR3 DNA: TGTGCCAGCAGCTCACAGGGGTCACAGCAAGAGACCCAGTACTTC. Its translation is CASSSQGSQQETQYF. The gene calls are TRBV5-4 and TRBJ2-5, with 7 nucleotides matching TRBD1. V trimming: 3 bases; J trimming: 2 bases; junction bases outside the gene matches: 7. Germline-derived CDR1 and CDR2 are SGHNT and YYREEE (reference sequence). CDR3 length: 15 residues. The full variable domain, in which reference TRBV5-4 and TRBJ2-5 provide the parts outside the CDR3, is ETGVTQSPTHLIKTRGQQVTLRCSSQSGHNTVSWYQQALGQGPQFIFQYYREEENGRGNFPPRFSGLQFPNYSSELNVNALELDDSALYLCASSSQGSQQETQYFGPGTRLLVL.

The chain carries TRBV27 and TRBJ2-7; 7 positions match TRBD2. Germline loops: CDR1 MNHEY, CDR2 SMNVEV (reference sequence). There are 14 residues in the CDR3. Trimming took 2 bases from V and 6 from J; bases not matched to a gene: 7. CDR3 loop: CASSLMGVAGEQYF. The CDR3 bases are TGTGCCAGCAGTTTAATGGGGGTAGCGGGCGAGCAGTACTTC.

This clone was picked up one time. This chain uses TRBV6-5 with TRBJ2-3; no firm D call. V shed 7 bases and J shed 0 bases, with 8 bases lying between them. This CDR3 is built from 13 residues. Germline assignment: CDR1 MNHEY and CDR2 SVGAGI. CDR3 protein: CASTAPSTDTQYF. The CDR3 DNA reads TGTGCCAGCACCGCCCCAAGCACAGATACGCAGTATTTT.

DNA of the CDR3: TGTGCCCACAAGCGGCGGCAGGGTAATAATTCACCCCTCCACTTT. This codes for CAHKRRQGNNSPLHF. The rearrangement joins TRBV30 to TRBJ1-6; D perhaps matches TRBD1 (5 bases). The CDR3 is made up of 15 amino acids. CDR1 and CDR2 from the germline V gene are GTSNPN and SVGIG (reference sequence). Between the trimmed V and J ends, which lost 8 bases and 5 bases, there was a span of 19 bases.

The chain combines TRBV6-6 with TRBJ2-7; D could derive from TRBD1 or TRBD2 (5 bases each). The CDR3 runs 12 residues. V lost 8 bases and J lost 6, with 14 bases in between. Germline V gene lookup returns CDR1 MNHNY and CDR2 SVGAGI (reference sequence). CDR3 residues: CASQGVVGEQYF. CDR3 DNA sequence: TGTGCCAGCCAGGGAGTTGTGGGCGAGCAGTACTTC.

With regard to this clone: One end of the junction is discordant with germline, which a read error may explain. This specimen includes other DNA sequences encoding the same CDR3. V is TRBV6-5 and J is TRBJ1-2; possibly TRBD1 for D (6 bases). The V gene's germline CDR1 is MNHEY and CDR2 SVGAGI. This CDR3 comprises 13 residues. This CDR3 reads CASRAGTWDGYTF. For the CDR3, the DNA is TGCGCCAGCAGGGCCGGGACATGGGACGGCTACACCTTC.

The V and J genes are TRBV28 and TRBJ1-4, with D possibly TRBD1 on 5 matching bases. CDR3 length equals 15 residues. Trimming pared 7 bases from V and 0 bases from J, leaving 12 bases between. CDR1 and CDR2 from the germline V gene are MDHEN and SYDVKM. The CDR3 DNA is TGTGCCAGCATCATGCAGGGTGCAACTAATGAAAAACTGTTTTTT. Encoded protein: CASIMQGATNEKLFF. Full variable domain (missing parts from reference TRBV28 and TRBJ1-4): DVKVTQSSRYLVKRTGEKVFLECVQDMDHENMFWYRQDPGLGLRLIYFSYDVKMKEKGDIPEGYSVSREKKERFSLILESASTNQTSMYLCASIMQGATNEKLFFGSGTQLSVL.

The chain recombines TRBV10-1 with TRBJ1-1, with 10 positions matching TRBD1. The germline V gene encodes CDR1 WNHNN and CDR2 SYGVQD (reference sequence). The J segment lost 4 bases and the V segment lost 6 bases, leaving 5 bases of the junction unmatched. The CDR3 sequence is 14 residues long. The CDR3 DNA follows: TGCGCCAGCAGCACCGGGACAGGGGCCACTGAAGCTTTCTTT. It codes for CASSTGTGATEAFF.

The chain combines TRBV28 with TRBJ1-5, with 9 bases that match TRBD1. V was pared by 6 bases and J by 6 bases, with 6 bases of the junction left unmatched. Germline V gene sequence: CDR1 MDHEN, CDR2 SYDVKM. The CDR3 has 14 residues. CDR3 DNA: TGTGCCAGCAGCGTCCCGGGACAGGGTCAGCCCCAGCATTTT. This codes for CASSVPGQGQPQHF.

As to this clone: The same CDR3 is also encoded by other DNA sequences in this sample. CDR3 protein: CASSRSGGTYEQYF. The CDR3 DNA reads as TGTGCCAGCAGTAGATCCGGGGGAACCTACGAGCAGTACTTC. The chain has TRBV28 and TRBJ2-7; D may be TRBD2 (6 bases). V was shortened by 5 bases and J by 2 bases, with 13 bases between the two germline ends. CDR3 length: 14 residues. CDR1 MDHEN and CDR2 SYDVKM come from the germline V gene.

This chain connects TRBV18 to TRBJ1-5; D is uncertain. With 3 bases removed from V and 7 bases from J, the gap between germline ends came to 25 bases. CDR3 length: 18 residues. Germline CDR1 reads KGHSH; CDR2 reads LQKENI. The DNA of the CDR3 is TGTGCCAGCTCACCCGCGGGTAATCGGAGGGTAAGGAACCAGCCCCAGCATTTT. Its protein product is CASSPAGNRRVRNQPQHF.

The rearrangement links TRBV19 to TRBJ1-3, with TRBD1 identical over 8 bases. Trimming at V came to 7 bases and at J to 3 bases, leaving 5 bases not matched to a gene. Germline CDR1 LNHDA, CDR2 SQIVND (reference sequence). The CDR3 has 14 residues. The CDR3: CASTPGQGGNTIYF. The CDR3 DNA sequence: TGTGCCAGTACCCCAGGACAGGGTGGAAACACCATATATTTT.

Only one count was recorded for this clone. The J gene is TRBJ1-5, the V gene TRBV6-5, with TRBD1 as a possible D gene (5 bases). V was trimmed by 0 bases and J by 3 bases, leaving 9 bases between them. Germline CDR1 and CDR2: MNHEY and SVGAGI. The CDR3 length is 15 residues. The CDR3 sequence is CASSYSGEFNQPQHF. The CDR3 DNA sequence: TGTGCCAGCAGTTACTCGGGGGAGTTCAATCAGCCCCAGCATTTT.

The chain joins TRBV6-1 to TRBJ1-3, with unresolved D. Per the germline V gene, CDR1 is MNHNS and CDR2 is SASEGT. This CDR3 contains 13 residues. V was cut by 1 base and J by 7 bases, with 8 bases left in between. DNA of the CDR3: TGTGCCAGCAGTGAAGTCGGGGATAACACCATATATTTT. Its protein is CASSEVGDNTIYF.

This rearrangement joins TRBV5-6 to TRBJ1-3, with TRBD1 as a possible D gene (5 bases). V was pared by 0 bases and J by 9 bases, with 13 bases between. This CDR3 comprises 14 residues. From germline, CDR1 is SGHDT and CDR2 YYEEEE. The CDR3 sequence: CASSLVQAVTTIYF. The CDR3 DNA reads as TGTGCCAGCAGCTTGGTACAGGCCGTTACCACCATATATTTT.

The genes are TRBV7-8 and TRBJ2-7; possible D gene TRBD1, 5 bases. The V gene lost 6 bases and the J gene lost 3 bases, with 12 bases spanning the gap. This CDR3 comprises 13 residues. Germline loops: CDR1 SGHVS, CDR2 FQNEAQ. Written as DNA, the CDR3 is TGTGCCAGCAGTCAGGGTAGGGGCTACGAGCAGTACTTC. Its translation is CASSQGRGYEQYF.

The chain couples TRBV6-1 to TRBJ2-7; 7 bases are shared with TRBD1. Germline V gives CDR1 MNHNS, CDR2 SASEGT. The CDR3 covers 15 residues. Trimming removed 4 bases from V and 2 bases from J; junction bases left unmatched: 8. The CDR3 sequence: CASSVRGGVTYEQYF. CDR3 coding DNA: TGTGCCAGCAGTGTCCGAGGGGGCGTCACCTACGAGCAGTACTTC.